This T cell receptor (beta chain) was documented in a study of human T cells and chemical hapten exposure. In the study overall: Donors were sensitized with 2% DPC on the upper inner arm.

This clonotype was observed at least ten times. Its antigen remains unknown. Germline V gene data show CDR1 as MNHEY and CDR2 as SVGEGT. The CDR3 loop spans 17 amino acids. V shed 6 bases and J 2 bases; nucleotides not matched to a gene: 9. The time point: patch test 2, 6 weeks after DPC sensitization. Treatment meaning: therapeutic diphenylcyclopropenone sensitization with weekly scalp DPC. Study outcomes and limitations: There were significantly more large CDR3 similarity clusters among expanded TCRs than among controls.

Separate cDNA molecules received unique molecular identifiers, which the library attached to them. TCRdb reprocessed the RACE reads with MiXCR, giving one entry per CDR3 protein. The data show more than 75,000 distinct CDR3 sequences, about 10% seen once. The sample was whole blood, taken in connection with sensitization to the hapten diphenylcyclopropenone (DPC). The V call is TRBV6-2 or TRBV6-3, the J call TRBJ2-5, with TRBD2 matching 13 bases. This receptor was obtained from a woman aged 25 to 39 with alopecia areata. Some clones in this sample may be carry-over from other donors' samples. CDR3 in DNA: TGTGCCAGCAGCCTATGGACTAGCGGGGGCCCACAAGAGACCCAGTACTTC. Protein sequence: CASSLWTSGGPQETQYF.